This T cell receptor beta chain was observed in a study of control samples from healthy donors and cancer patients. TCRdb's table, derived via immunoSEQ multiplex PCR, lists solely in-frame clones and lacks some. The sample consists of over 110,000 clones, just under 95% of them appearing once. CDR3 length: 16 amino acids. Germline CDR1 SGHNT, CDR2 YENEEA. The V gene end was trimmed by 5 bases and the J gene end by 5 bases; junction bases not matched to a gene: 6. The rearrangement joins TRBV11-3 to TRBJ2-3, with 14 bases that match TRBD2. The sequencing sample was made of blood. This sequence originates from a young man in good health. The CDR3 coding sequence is TGTGCCAGCAGCCTGGGACTAGCGGGAGTTCTAGATACGCAGTATTTT. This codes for CASSLGLAGVLDTQYF.